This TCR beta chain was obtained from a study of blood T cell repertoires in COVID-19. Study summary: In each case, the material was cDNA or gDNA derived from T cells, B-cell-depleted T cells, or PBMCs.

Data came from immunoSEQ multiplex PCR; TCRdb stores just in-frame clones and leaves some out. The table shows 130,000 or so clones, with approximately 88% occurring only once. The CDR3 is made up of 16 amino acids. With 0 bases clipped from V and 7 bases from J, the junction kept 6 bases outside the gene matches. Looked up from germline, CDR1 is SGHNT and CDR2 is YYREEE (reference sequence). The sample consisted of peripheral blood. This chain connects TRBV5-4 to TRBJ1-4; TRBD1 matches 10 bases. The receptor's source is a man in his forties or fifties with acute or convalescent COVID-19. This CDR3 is CASSLARQGATEKLFF. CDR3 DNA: TGTGCCAGCAGCTTGGCCCGACAGGGGGCGACTGAAAAACTGTTTTTT.